The 8 T cell receptor beta chains reported below all come from one sample, sequenced in a study of blood T cells in healthy people across ages. A second roughly 7 to 12 cycle PCR used barcoded and J-beta primers. TCRdb redid the calling of the 5' RACE reads with MiXCR, one entry per CDR3 protein. The sample includes over 700,000 distinct CDR3 sequences, roughly 25% of them seen just once. A further study also used this sample, focusing on T cells of mothers and their children.

The sample was blood. The receptor set was obtained from a boy aged 5-17 years in good health.

V gene TRBV4-2 combines with J gene TRBJ2-7; the D is unclear. Trimming removed 0 bases at V and 6 bases at J, with 9 bases between. There are 13 residues in the CDR3. The germline gives CDR1 LGHNA, CDR2 YNFKEQ. The CDR3 bases are TGTGCCAGCAGCCAAGATTTCTCCCCCGAGCAGTACTTC. This gives the protein CASSQDFSPEQYF.

This chain connects TRBV7-2 to TRBJ2-5; D possibly uses TRBD1 or TRBD2 (5 bases each). Trimming removed 3 bases from V and 2 bases from J, with 13 bases in between. Germline V CDR1 and CDR2: SGHTA, FQGNSA. The CDR3 contains 15 residues. CDR3 sequence reads: CASSLGDRRQETQYF. The DNA for the CDR3 is TGTGCCAGCAGCTTGGGGGACCGACGGCAAGAGACCCAGTACTTC.

This clonotype was counted a few times. The chain recombines TRBV29-1 with TRBJ2-5, with D hard to call. Germline V gene lookup returns CDR1 SQVTM and CDR2 ANQGSEA. Trimming cost V 5 bases and J 3 bases, with 19 bases left between them. CDR3 length: 15 residues. The DNA for the CDR3 is TGCAGCGTTCTCCCGACCACTTTTCTGGAAGAGACCCAGTACTTC. Residues: CSVLPTTFLEETQYF.

V and J are TRBV20-1 and TRBJ2-1, with D uncertain. V was shortened by 2 bases and J by 1 base, with 15 bases between the two germline ends. Germline loops: CDR1 DFQATT, CDR2 SNEGSKA (reference sequence). The CDR3 contains 16 residues. CDR3 in amino acids: CSARSHGSESYNEQFF. Here the CDR3 DNA reads TGCAGTGCTAGATCACACGGCTCAGAATCCTACAATGAGCAGTTCTTC.

The rearrangement joins TRBV7-2 to TRBJ1-2; 10 nucleotides align to TRBD1. Unmatched junction bases numbered 11, after V lost 5 bases and J lost 8 bases. The V gene's germline CDR1 is SGHTA and CDR2 FQGNSA. The CDR3 is 15 residues long. As DNA, the CDR3 is TGTGCCAGCAGCCTAGGGGGGACAGGGGAAAACGGCTACACCTTC. This encodes CASSLGGTGENGYTF.

This clonotype was observed a few times. The chain carries TRBV12-3 or TRBV12-4 and TRBJ2-3; a weak D match, TRBD2 (6 bases). The V end was cut by 3 bases, the J end by 5 bases, with 18 bases between. The CDR3 contains 16 residues. CDR3 DNA: TGTGCCAGCAGTTTTTACGGATCGGGAGAGGTAGATACGCAGTATTTT. It translates to CASSFYGSGEVDTQYF.

This chain joins TRBV20-1 and TRBJ2-2, with 9 nucleotides matching TRBD1. Per the germline V gene, CDR1 is DFQATT and CDR2 is SNEGSKA (reference sequence). Unmatched junction bases numbered 0, after V lost 6 bases and J lost 1 base. CDR3 length equals 13 residues. DNA for the CDR3: TGCAGTGCGGGACAGGGGAACACCGGGGAGCTGTTTTTT. This gives the protein CSAGQGNTGELFF.

The chain is built from TRBV13 and TRBJ2-5, with D possibly matching TRBD1 (6 bases). The length of the CDR3 is 14 residues. CDR1 is PRHDT, CDR2 FYEKMQ, per germline (reference sequence). V lost 1 base, J lost 3 bases, and 9 bases lay in between. CDR3 nucleotide sequence: TGTGCCAGCAGCTTAGTGAAGGGGGAAGAGACCCAGTACTTC. Protein product: CASSLVKGEETQYF.